One sample yielded the 28 T cell receptor beta chains listed below, sequenced in a study of CD8+CD57+ T cells in acquired aplastic anemia. Those patients picked for sequencing had displayed CD8+CD57+ cell expansion on flow cytometry. The use of genomic DNA as template underpinned the TCR beta VDJ and CDR3 profiling. TCRdb ran MiXCR on the reads and lists one entry per CDR3 protein. Seen here are about half a million distinct CDR3 sequences, around 30% observed once, and the top ten hold roughly 0.89%. Sequencing was performed on sorted CD4+, CD8+, or CD8+CD57+ T cells (not recorded which) from PBMCs. These receptors all stem from a human donor with aplastic anemia.

The chain joins TRBV19 to TRBJ2-7; 11 bases match TRBD1. This CDR3 contains 13 residues. From germline, CDR1 is LNHDA and CDR2 SQIVND (reference sequence). V lost 8 bases to trimming and J lost 9 bases; unmatched junction nucleotides: 9. The CDR3 loop is CASRVGQGALQYF. CDR3 nucleotide sequence: TGTGCCAGTCGCGTCGGACAGGGGGCATTGCAGTACTTC.

The genes are TRBV5-8 and TRBJ2-5; possibly TRBD2 for D (5 bases). Germline CDR1 is SGHTS and CDR2 is YDEGEE. V shed 2 bases and J shed 2 bases, with 16 bases lying between them. The CDR3 has 16 residues. The CDR3: CASSFLSGSLQETQYF. CDR3 bases: TGTGCCAGCAGCTTCCTCTCGGGGTCATTGCAAGAGACCCAGTACTTC.

This clonotype has only a few counts. CDR3 sequence reads: CASSQDGGAEQYF. The CDR3 DNA follows: TGTGCCAGCAGCCAAGATGGAGGGGCCGAGCAGTACTTC. The rearrangement uses TRBV4-2 and TRBJ2-7; D possibly corresponds to TRBD2 (6 bases). CDR3 size: 13 residues. Trimming cost V 0 bases and J 6 bases, with 9 bases left between them. The germline V gene encodes CDR1 LGHNA and CDR2 YNFKEQ.

This clonotype was recorded at least ten times. V is TRBV2 and J is TRBJ2-5, with D unresolved. V was clipped by 1 base and J by 5 bases, with 11 bases between them. CDR3 length: 14 residues. The germline CDR1 and CDR2 sequences are SNHLY and FYNNEI. As DNA, the CDR3 is TGTGCCAGCAGTGAAGGGGTAGGCCGGGAGACCCAGTACTTC. It codes for CASSEGVGRETQYF.

V usage is TRBV20-1 and J usage is TRBJ2-1, with 12 nucleotides matching TRBD2. V trimming: 5 bases; J trimming: 2 bases; junction bases outside the gene matches: 4. This CDR3 spans 15 amino acids. CDR1 and CDR2 from the germline V gene are DFQATT and SNEGSKA (reference sequence). The CDR3 DNA follows: TGCAGTGCTCCTGGACTAGCGGGGACCTACAATGAGCAGTTCTTC. Protein product: CSAPGLAGTYNEQFF.

J is TRBJ2-1 and V is TRBV20-1; 12 nucleotides agree with TRBD2. The length of the CDR3 is 14 residues. Germline CDR1 is DFQATT and CDR2 is SNEGSKA (reference sequence). V shed 6 bases, J shed 6 bases, and the junction held 6 bases outside the gene matches. The CDR3: CSAPSSGRGNEQFF. The DNA for the CDR3 is TGCAGTGCGCCTTCTAGCGGGAGGGGCAATGAGCAGTTCTTC.

In this sample, this clonotype turned up many times. V and J are TRBV19 and TRBJ1-5, with D perhaps TRBD1 (5 bases). Looked up from germline, CDR1 is LNHDA and CDR2 is SQIVND (reference sequence). CDR3 length: 15 amino acids. V dropped 2 bases and J dropped 0 bases, with 8 bases sitting between them. The CDR3 sequence is CASSIRTISNQPQHF. Written as DNA, the CDR3 is TGTGCCAGTAGTATACGGACAATTAGCAATCAGCCCCAGCATTTT.

J is TRBJ2-7 and V is TRBV6-2 or TRBV6-3; no clear D gene. Trimming took 0 bases from V and 0 from J, leaving 6 bases between them. Germline CDR1 MNHEY, CDR2 SVGEGT. The length of the CDR3 is 14 residues. CDR3 sequence (DNA): TGTGCCAGCAGTTACTCGCTGGCCTCCTACGAGCAGTACTTC. Translation: CASSYSLASYEQYF.

This clonotype was detected only a few times. A much larger clone is a single base away; this may be a read error. V gene TRBV5-6 combines with J gene TRBJ1-5; 8 bases align to TRBD1. Germline V gene sequence: CDR1 SGHDT, CDR2 YYEEEE. This CDR3 contains 14 residues. V shed 4 bases, J shed 3 bases, and the junction held 3 bases outside the gene matches. DNA for the CDR3: TGTGCCAGCAGCCAGGGACAGGCCAATCAGCCCCAGCATTTT. Its translation: CASSQGQANQPQHF.

This clonotype showed up many times. The CDR3 spells CATSEPTSRGELFF. The CDR3 DNA reads as TGTGCCACCAGTGAGCCGACTAGTCGGGGGGAGCTGTTTTTT. V gene TRBV24-1 combines with J gene TRBJ2-2, with D maybe TRBD2 (6 bases). This CDR3 comprises 14 residues. The V gene lost 4 bases and the J gene lost 8 bases, with 13 bases spanning the gap. The V gene's germline CDR1 is KGHDR and CDR2 SFDVKD.

In regard to this clonotype: An end of the junction does not agree with germline; a read error may underlie this. The chain links TRBV2 to TRBJ2-3, with D tentatively TRBD1 (6 bases). The germline gives CDR1 SNHLY, CDR2 FYNNEI. The CDR3 has 17 residues. The chain's CDR3 is CTSSVGATQSFTDTQYF. The CDR3 DNA sequence: TGTACCAGCAGTGTGGGGGCTACGCAAAGTTTCACAGATACGCAGTATTTT.

This clonotype was seen repeatedly, ten times or more. The genes are TRBV2 and TRBJ2-3; 8 positions match TRBD2. V lost 8 bases, J lost 2 bases, and 9 bases stayed unmatched. CDR1 is SNHLY and CDR2 is FYNNEI in the germline V gene. The CDR3 has 15 amino acids. The CDR3 region is CASGRLAIPTDTQYF. The CDR3 DNA follows: TGTGCCAGCGGCCGACTAGCGATTCCCACAGATACGCAGTATTTT.

The CDR3 bases are TGTGCCAGCAGTTACTCGGGCACGCTTGCTTCCTACGAGCAGTACTTC. Translating gives CASSYSGTLASYEQYF. The chain is built from TRBV6-5 and TRBJ2-7; no reliable D call. The CDR3 is 16 amino acids. V gave up 0 bases and J gave up 1 base, with 13 bases separating them. From germline, CDR1 is MNHEY and CDR2 SVGAGI.

V usage is TRBV30 and J usage is TRBJ1-1; no clear D. The ends were cut back, 0 bases at V and 6 bases at J, with 11 bases in the middle. Per the germline V gene, CDR1 is GTSNPN and CDR2 is SVGIG (reference sequence). This CDR3 is built from 13 residues. CDR3 amino acids: CAWSVANSAEAFF. In nucleotides, the CDR3 is TGTGCCTGGAGTGTAGCAAATTCGGCTGAAGCTTTCTTT.

This chain joins TRBV6-1 and TRBJ2-1; D remains unclear. The V and J ends lost 5 bases and 12 bases respectively, with 14 bases between them. The CDR3 has 12 amino acids. Per germline, CDR1 MNHNS and CDR2 SASEGT. The DNA of the CDR3 is TGTGCCAGCAGTACGAGTCGAGAATCGCAGTTCTTC. Translation gives CASSTSRESQFF.

This rearrangement joins TRBV11-2 to TRBJ2-1, with a weak D call TRBD2 (6 bases). The CDR3 covers 14 residues. Trimming removed 3 bases from V and 11 bases from J, with 17 bases in between. CDR1 and CDR2 from the germline V gene are SGHAT and FQNNGV. The CDR3 is CASSLSGTSNQQFF. CDR3 nucleotide sequence: TGTGCCAGCAGCTTGTCCGGGACTTCTAACCAGCAGTTCTTC.

The table lists this clonotype with a few counts. The chain carries TRBV30 and TRBJ2-7; 7 nucleotides agree with TRBD2. Trimming at V came to 0 bases and at J to 4 bases, leaving 6 bases not matched to a gene. CDR1 is GTSNPN, CDR2 SVGIG, per germline (reference sequence). This CDR3 is built from 14 residues. The CDR3 loop is CAWSVRGRGYEQYF. For the CDR3, the DNA is TGTGCCTGGAGTGTACGTGGGAGGGGATACGAGCAGTACTTC.

The gene calls are TRBV6-1 and TRBJ1-1; a weak D match, TRBD1 (5 bases). The CDR3 extends over 15 amino acids. The V gene lost 7 bases and the J gene lost 0 bases, with 15 bases spanning the gap. The germline V gene has CDR1 MNHNS and CDR2 SASEGT. Written as DNA, the CDR3 is TGTGCCAGCACCGAAGTAGACAGAATGAACACTGAAGCTTTCTTT. Residues: CASTEVDRMNTEAFF.

This chain joins TRBV20-1 and TRBJ2-3; 10 positions agree with TRBD2. This CDR3 region has 16 residues. The germline gives CDR1 DFQATT, CDR2 SNEGSKA (reference sequence). The ends lost 0 bases at V and 1 base at J; junction bases unmatched: 4. CDR3 sequence: CSARDPLAGRTDTQYF. The CDR3 bases are TGCAGTGCTAGAGATCCACTAGCGGGACGCACAGATACGCAGTATTTT.

The CDR3 nucleotides are TGTGCCAGCAGCTTAAATCGGGGGCGGAGGCAGTATTTT. Translation gives CASSLNRGRRQYF. The J gene is TRBJ2-3, the V gene TRBV13, with D possibly being TRBD1 or TRBD2 (6 bases each). This CDR3 has 13 amino acids. V gave up 2 bases and J gave up 11 bases, with 14 bases separating them. Looked up from germline, CDR1 is PRHDT and CDR2 is FYEKMQ (reference sequence).

The sample holds a few counts of this clonotype. V and J are TRBV7-9 and TRBJ1-1; D might be TRBD1 (5 bases). Trimming took 3 bases from V and 6 from J, leaving 8 bases between them. This CDR3 region has 12 residues. Germline V gene lookup returns CDR1 SEHNR and CDR2 FQNEAQ (reference sequence). CDR3 protein: CASSFGGSEAFF. In nucleotides, the CDR3 is TGTGCCAGCAGCTTTGGGGGGTCTGAAGCTTTCTTT.

The CDR3 DNA is TGTGCCACCAGCGGACAGGGGGACTATGGCTACACCTTC. This translates into CATSGQGDYGYTF. The J gene is TRBJ1-2, the V gene TRBV24-1; 10 nucleotides agree with TRBD1. V was clipped by 7 bases and J by 3 bases; unmatched bases: 1. CDR1 and CDR2 (germline): KGHDR, SFDVKD. The CDR3 loop spans 13 amino acids.

This clonotype was seen a few times. The chain joins TRBV20-1 to TRBJ2-7, with D possibly matching TRBD2 (6 bases). Per germline, CDR1 DFQATT and CDR2 SNEGSKA (reference sequence). V lost 0 bases and J lost 2, with 11 bases in between. The length of the CDR3 is 14 residues. CDR3 nucleotides: TGCAGTGCTAGAGATTCTAGCGCTACCTACGAGCAGTACTTC. Translating it yields CSARDSSATYEQYF.

This chain joins TRBV2 and TRBJ1-1; D might be TRBD1 (6 bases). The CDR3 covers 14 residues. CDR1 SNHLY and CDR2 FYNNEI come from the germline V gene. Trimming left V 6 bases short and J 2 bases short, with 13 bases between. Here the CDR3 reads CASSQPGHNTEAFF. For the CDR3, the DNA is TGTGCCAGCAGCCAACCGGGACACAACACTGAAGCTTTCTTT.

The chain combines TRBV11-2 with TRBJ1-3; 8 bases line up with TRBD1. Germline CDR1 and CDR2: SGHAT and FQNNGV. V gave up 2 bases and J gave up 2 bases; unmatched junction bases: 8. This CDR3 spans 17 amino acids. CDR3 residues: CASSLSVRGLAGNTIYF. CDR3 coding DNA: TGTGCCAGCAGCTTATCTGTCAGGGGGCTAGCTGGAAACACCATATATTTT.

This clonotype has more than one count but fewer than ten. The chain uses TRBV25-1 and TRBJ1-2, with 8 bases lining up with TRBD1. V lost 5 bases and J lost 3; bases outside the gene matches: 14. This CDR3 spans 17 amino acids. Germline V gives CDR1 MGHDK, CDR2 SYGVNS. This CDR3 is CASSSNFVSTGDYGYTF. The CDR3 DNA follows: TGTGCCAGCAGTTCAAATTTTGTGTCGACAGGGGACTATGGCTACACCTTC.

This clonotype has ten or more counts. The rearrangement links TRBV7-2 to TRBJ1-2; weak D call: TRBD1 (5 bases). The CDR3 loop spans 13 amino acids. V was trimmed by 6 bases and J by 3 bases, leaving 11 bases between them. Germline CDR1 SGHTA, CDR2 FQGNSA. CDR3 nucleotides: TGTGCCAGCAGGGCAGGGTTCGACTATGGCTACACCTTC. Encoded protein: CASRAGFDYGYTF.

The gene calls are TRBV20-1 and TRBJ1-5; D ambiguous. The CDR3 has 15 residues. CDR1 and CDR2 (germline): DFQATT, SNEGSKA (reference sequence). Trimming removed 3 bases from V and 0 bases from J, with 12 bases in between. The CDR3 protein is CSARMGSDSNQPQHF. Here the CDR3 DNA reads TGCAGTGCTAGGATGGGCAGCGATAGCAATCAGCCCCAGCATTTT.